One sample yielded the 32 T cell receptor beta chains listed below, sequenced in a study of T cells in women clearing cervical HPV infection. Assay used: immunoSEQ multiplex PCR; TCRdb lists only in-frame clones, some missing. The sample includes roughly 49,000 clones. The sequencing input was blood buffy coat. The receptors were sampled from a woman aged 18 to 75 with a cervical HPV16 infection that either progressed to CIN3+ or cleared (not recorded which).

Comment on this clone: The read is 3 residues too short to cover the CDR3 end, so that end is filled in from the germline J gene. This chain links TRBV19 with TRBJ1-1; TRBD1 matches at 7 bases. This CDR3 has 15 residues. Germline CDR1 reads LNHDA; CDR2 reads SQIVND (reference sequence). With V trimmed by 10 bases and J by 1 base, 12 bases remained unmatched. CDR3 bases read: TGTGCCACAACCTTAACCGGGACAGCGAACACTGAA. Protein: CATTLTGTANTE. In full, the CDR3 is CATTLTGTANTEAFF.

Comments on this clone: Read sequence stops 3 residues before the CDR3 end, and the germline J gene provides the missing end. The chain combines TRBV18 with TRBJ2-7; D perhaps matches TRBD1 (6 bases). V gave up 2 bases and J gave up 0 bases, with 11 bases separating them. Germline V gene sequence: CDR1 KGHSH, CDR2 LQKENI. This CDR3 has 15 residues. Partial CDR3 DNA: TGTGCCAGCTCACCATATCAGGGGAGCTCCTACGAG. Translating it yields CASSPYQGSSYE. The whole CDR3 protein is CASSPYQGSSYEQYF.

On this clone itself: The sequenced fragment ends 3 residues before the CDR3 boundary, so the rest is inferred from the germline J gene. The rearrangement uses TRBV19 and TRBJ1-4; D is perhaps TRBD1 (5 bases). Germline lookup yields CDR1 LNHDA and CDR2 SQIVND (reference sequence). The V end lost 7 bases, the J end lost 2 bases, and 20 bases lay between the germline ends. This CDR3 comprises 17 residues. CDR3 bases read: TGTGCCAGTAACATTCCTAGAGGAGGGGAGACTAATGAAAAA. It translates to CASNIPRGGETNEK. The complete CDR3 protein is CASNIPRGGETNEKLFF.

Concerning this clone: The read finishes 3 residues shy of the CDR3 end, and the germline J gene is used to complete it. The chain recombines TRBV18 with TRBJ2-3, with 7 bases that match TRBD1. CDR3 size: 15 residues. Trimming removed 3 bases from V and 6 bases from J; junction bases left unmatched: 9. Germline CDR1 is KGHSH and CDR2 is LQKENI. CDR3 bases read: TGTGCCAGCTCACCCACAGGGGCCCCAGGGGATACG. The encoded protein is CASSPTGAPGDT. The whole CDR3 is CASSPTGAPGDTQYF.

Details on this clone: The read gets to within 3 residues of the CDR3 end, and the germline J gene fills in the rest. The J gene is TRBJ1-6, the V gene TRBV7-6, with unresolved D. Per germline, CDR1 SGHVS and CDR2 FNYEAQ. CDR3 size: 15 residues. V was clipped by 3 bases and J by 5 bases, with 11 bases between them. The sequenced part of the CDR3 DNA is TGTGCCAGCAGCTTGGGTCAGGTCGATAATTCACCC. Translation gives CASSLGQVDNSP. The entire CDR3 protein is CASSLGQVDNSPLHF.

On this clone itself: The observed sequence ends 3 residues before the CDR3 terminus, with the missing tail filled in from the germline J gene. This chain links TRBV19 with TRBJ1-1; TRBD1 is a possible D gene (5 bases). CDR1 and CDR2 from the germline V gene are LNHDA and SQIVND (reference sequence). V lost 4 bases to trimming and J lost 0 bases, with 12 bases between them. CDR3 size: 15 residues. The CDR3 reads CASSSGGRMNTEAFF. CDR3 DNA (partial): TGTGCCAGTAGTAGCGGGGGGAGGATGAACACTGAA.

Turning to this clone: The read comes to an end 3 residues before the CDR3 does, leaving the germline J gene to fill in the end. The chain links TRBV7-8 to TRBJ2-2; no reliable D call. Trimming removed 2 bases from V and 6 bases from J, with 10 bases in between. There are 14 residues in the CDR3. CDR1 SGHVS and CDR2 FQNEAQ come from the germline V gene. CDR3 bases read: TGTGCCAGCAGCTTATATGGCAGCGCCGGGGAG. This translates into CASSLYGSAGE. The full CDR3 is CASSLYGSAGELFF.

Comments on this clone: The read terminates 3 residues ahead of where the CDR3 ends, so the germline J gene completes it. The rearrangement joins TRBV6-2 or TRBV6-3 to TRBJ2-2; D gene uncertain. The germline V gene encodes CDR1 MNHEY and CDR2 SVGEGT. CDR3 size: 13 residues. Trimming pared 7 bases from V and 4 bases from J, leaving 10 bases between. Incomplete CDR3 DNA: TGTGCCAGCACCCTATCGGGCACCGGGGAG. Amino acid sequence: CASTLSGTGE. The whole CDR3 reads CASTLSGTGELFF.

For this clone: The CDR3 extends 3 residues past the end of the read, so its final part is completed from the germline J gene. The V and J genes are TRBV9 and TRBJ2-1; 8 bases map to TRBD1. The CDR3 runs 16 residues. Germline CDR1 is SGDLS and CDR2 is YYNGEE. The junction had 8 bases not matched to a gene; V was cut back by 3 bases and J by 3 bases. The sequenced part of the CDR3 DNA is TGTGCCAGCAGCGCCTCCGGGACAGGAATCTACAATGAG. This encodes CASSASGTGIYNE. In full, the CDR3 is CASSASGTGIYNEQFF.

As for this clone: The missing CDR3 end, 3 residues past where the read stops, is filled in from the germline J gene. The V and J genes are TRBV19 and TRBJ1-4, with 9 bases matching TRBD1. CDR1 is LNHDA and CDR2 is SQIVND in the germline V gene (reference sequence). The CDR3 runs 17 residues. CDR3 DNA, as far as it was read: TGTGCCTCTGCGTCCGGGACAGGGCCCTCTGGGGCCAACGTA. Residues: CASASGTGPSGANV. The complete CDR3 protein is CASASGTGPSGANVLFF.

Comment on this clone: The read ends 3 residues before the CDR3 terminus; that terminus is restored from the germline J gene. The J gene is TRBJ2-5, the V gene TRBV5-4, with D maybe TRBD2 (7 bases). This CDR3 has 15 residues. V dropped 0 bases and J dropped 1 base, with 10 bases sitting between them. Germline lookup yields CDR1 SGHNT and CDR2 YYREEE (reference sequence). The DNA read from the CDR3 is TGTGCCAGCAGCTTGGGGCGGGGGCCCCAAGAGACC. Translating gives CASSLGRGPQET. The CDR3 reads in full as CASSLGRGPQETQYF.

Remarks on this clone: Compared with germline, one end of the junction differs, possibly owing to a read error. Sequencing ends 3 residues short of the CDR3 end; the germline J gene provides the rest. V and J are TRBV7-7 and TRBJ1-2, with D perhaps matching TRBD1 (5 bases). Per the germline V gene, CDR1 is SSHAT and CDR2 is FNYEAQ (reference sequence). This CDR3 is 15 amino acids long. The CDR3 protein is CASSAGTSGSNDYTF. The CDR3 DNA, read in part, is TGTGCTAGCAGTGCCGGGACTAGCGGATCGAATGAC.

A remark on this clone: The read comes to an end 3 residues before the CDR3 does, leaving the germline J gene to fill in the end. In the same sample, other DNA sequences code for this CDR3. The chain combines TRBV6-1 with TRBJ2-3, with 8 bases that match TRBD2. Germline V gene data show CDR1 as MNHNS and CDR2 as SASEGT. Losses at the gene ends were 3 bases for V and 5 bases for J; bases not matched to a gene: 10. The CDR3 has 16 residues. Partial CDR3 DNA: TGTGCCAGCAGTGAGGGGTCCCGGGGGGGAGGAGATACG. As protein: CASSEGSRGGGDT. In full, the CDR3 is CASSEGSRGGGDTQYF.

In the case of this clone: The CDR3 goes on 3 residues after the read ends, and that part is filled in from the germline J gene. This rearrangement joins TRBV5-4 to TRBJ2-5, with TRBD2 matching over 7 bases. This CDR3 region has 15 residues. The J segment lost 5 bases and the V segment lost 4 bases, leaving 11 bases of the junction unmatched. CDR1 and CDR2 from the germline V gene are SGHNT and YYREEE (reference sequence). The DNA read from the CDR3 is TGTGCCAGCAGCACAGAAGCGGGGCGGTGGGAGACC. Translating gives CASSTEAGRWET. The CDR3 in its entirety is CASSTEAGRWETQYF. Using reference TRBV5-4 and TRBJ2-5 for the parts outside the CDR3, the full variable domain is ETGVTQSPTHLIKTRGQQVTLRCSSQSGHNTVSWYQQALGQGPQFIFQYYREEENGRGNFPPRFSGLQFPNYSSELNVNALELDDSALYLCASSTEAGRWETQYFGPGTRLLVL.

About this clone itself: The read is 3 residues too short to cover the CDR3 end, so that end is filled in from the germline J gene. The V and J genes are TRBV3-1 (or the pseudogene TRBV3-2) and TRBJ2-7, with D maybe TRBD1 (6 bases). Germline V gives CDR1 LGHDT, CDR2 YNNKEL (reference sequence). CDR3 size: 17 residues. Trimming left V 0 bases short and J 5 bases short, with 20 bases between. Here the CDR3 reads CASSQDPRLQGHHEQYF. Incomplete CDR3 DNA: TGTGCCAGCAGCCAAGACCCAAGATTACAGGGTCATCACGAG.

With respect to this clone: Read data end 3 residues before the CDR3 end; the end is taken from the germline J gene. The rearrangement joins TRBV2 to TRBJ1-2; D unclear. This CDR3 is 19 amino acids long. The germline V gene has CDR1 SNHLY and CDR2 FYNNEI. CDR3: CASSDAVFRIHTASYDYTF. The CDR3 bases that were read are TGTGCCAGCAGTGACGCGGTTTTTCGAATCCACACGGCATCCTACGAC.

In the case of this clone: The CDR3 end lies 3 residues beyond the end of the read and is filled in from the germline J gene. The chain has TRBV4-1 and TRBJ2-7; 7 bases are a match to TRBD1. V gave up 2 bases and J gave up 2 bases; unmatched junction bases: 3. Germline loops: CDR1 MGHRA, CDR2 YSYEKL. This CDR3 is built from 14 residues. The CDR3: CASSQTGETYEQYF. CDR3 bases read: TGCGCCAGCAGCCAAACAGGGGAGACCTACGAG.

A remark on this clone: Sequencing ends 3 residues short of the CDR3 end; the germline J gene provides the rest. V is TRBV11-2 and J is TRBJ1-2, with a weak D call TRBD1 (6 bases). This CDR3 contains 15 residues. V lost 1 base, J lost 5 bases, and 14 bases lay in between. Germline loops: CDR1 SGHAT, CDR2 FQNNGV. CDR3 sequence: CASSLVGHRNYGYTF. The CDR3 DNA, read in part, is TGTGCCAGCAGCTTAGTGGGACATCGGAATTATGGC.

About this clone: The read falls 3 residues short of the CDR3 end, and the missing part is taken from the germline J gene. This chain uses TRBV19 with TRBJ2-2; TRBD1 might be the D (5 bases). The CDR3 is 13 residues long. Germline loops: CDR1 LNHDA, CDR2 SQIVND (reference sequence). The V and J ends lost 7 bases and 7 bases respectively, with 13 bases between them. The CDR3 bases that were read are TGTGCCAGTAAGATTGCAGGGATCGGGGAG. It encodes CASKIAGIGE. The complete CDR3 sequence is CASKIAGIGELFF.

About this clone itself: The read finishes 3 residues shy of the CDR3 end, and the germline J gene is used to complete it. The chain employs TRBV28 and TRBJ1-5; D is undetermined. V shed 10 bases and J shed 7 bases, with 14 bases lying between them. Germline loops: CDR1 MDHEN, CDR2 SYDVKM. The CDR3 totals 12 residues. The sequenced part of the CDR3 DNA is TGTGCCACCAGGTTGTCCGGGCAGCCC. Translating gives CATRLSGQP. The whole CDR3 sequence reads CATRLSGQPQHF.

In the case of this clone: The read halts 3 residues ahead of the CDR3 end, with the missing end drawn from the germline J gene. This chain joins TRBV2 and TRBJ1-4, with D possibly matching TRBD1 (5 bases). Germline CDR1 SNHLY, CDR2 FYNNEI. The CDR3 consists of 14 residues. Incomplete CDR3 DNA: TGTGCCAGCAGTGACTACAGGTCGGATTCACCA. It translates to CASSDYRSDSP. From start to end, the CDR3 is CASSDYRSDSPLFF.

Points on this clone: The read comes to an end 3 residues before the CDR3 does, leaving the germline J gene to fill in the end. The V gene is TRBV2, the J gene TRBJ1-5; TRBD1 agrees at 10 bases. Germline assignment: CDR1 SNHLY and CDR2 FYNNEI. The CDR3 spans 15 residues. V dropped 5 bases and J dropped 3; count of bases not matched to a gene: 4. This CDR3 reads CASSQGQGLNQPQHF. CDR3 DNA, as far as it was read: TGTGCCAGCAGTCAGGGACAGGGGCTCAATCAGCCC. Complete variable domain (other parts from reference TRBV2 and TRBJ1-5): EPEVTQTPSHQVTQMGQEVILRCVPISNHLYFYWYRQILGQKVEFLVSFYNNEISEKSEIFDDQFSVERPDGSNFTLKIRSTKLEDSAMYFCASSQGQGLNQPQHFGDGTRLSIL.

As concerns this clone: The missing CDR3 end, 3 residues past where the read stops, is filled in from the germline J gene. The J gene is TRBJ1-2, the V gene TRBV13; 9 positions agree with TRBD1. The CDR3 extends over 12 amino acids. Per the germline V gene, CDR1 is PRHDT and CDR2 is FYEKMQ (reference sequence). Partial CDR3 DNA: TGTGCCAGCAGCTTAGACAGGGGGCTC. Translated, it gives CASSLDRGL. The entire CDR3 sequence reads CASSLDRGLYTF.

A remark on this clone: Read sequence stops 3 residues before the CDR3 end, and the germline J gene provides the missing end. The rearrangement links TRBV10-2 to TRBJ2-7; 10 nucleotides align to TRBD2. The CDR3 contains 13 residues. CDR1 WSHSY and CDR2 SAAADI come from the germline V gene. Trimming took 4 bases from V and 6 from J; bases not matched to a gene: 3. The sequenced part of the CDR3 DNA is TGCGCCAGCAGTGTTCTAGCGGGGGCCGAG. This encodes CASSVLAGAE. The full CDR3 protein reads CASSVLAGAEQYF.

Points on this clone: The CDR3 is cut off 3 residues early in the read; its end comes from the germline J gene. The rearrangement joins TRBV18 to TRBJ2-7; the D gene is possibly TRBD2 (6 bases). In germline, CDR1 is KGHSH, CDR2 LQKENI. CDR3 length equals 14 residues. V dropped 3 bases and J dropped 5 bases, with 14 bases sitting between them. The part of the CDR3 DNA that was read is TGTGCCAGCTCACCTTCGGGGGTAAGCGACGAG. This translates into CASSPSGVSDE. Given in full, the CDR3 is CASSPSGVSDEQYF.

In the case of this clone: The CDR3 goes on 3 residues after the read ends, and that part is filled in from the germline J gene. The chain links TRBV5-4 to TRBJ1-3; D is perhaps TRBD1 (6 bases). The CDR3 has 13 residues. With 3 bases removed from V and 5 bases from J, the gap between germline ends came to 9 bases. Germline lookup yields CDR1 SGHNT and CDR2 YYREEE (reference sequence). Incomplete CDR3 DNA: TGTGCCAGCAGCTCAGGACAGAGAAACACC. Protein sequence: CASSSGQRNT. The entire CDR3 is CASSSGQRNTIYF.

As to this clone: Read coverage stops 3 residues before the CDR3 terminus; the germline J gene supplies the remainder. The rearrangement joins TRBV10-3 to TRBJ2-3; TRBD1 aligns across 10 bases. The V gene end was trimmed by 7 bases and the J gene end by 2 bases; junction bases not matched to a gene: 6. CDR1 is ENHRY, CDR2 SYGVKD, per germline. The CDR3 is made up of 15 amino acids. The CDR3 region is CAIMGQGLLTDTQYF. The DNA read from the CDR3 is TGTGCCATCATGGGACAGGGGCTACTCACAGATACG.

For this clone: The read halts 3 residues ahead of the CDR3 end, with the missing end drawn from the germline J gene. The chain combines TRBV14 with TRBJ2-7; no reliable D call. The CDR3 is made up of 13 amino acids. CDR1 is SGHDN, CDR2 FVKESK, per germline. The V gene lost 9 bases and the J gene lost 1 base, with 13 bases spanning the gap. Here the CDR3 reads CASRASVSYEQYF. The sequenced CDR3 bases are TGTGCCAGTAGGGCCTCAGTGTCCTACGAG.

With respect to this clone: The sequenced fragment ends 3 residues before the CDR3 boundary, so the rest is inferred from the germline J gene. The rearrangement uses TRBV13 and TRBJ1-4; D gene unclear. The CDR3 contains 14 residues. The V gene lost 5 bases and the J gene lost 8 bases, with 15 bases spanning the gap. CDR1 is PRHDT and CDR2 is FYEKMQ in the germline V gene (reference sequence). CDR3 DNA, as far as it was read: TGTGCCAGCAGCCATATCCAGGCGGGGGAAAAA. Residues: CASSHIQAGEK. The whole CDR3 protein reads CASSHIQAGEKLFF.

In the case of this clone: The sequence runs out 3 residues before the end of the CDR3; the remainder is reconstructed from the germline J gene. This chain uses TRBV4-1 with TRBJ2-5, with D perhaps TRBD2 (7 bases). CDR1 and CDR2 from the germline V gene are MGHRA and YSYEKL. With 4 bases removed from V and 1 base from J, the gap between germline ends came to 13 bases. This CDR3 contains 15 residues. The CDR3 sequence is CASSPLGGAQETQYF. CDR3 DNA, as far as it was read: TGCGCCAGCAGCCCTCTGGGGGGGGCCCAAGAGACC.

The CDR3 reads CASRGGGGLQETQYF. CDR3 DNA, as far as it was read: TGTGCCAGCAGGGGAGGGGGGGGTCTACAAGAGACC. J is TRBJ2-5 and V is TRBV28; TRBD2 might be the D (7 bases). Read coverage stops 3 residues before the CDR3 terminus; the germline J gene supplies the remainder. Trimming cost V 6 bases and J 2 bases, with 16 bases left between them. The CDR3 totals 15 residues. Looked up from germline, CDR1 is MDHEN and CDR2 is SYDVKM.

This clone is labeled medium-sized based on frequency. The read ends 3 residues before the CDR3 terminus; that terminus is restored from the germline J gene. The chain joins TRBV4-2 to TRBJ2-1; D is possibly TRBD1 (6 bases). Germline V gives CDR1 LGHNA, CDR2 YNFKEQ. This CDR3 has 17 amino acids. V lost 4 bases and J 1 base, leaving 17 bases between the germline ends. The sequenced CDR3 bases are TGTGCCAGCAGCCCAGATTTAGGGACACTTTCCTACAATGAG. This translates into CASSPDLGTLSYNE. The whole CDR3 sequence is CASSPDLGTLSYNEQFF.